Following are 29 T cell receptor beta chains from one sample sequenced in a study of identical twins (dated by TCRdb to the mid-2010s). Receptor libraries were prepared by 5' RACE. The reads were generated on an Illumina HiSeq 2000. The public reads were reprocessed in TCRdb via fastp at Q25 and MiXCR, keeping in-frame beta chains. Duplicate CDR3 protein sequences are folded into a single record with the most common DNA and genes. This sample is represented by 400,000 to 650,000 distinct CDR3 sequences; around 20% of them were singletons. The ten largest clonotypes hold 0.91% of the sample. This sample also appeared in a second study, on T cells expressing NK-cell markers.

The sequenced sample was CD4+ T cells sorted from blood. All receptors derive from a woman younger than 35 in good health.

The J gene is TRBJ1-3, the V gene TRBV20-1; D ambiguous. V lost 4 bases and J lost 4, with 5 bases in between. This CDR3 is built from 11 residues. Germline CDR1 is DFQATT and CDR2 is SNEGSKA (reference sequence). CDR3 bases: TGCAGTGCTACAGACGGAAACACCATATATTTT. This sequence encodes CSATDGNTIYF.

This chain uses TRBV20-1 with TRBJ2-3, with D possibly TRBD2 on 7 matching bases. The CDR3 has 15 amino acids. Looked up from germline, CDR1 is DFQATT and CDR2 is SNEGSKA (reference sequence). V was cut by 1 base and J by 4 bases, with 15 bases left in between. The DNA for the CDR3 is TGCAGTGCTAGAGGGTTTGGCGGGGGCCCAGATACGCAGTATTTT. Its protein product is CSARGFGGGPDTQYF.

V usage is TRBV5-1 and J usage is TRBJ2-1, with D unresolved. The germline gives CDR1 SGHRS, CDR2 YFSETQ. Trimming removed 2 bases at V and 0 bases at J, with 12 bases between. This CDR3 has 16 amino acids. The CDR3 DNA follows: TGCGCCAGCAGCTTCCGGACCTCTAGCTCCTACAATGAGCAGTTCTTC. Protein product: CASSFRTSSSYNEQFF.

The chain combines TRBV20-1 with TRBJ2-1, with D tentatively TRBD1 (5 bases). Germline values: CDR1 DFQATT, CDR2 SNEGSKA (reference sequence). This CDR3 spans 15 amino acids. The ends were cut back, 5 bases at V and 5 bases at J, with 19 bases in the middle. Here the CDR3 reads CSARPPWGLDNEQFF. DNA for the CDR3: TGCAGTGCTCGTCCGCCGTGGGGCCTCGACAATGAGCAGTTCTTC.

This clonotype has just a few counts. This chain uses TRBV5-5 with TRBJ1-2; the match to TRBD1 covers 11 bases. V shed 5 bases and J 3 bases; nucleotides not matched to a gene: 9. CDR3 length: 16 amino acids. Germline loops: CDR1 SGHKS, CDR2 YYEKEE (reference sequence). The CDR3 coding sequence is TGTGCCAGCAGTGGGACAGGGGGGGGCCGGGACTATGGCTACACCTTC. Amino acid sequence: CASSGTGGGRDYGYTF.

This chain joins TRBV5-1 and TRBJ1-1, with 9 bases aligning to TRBD1. The CDR3 loop spans 17 amino acids. V dropped 2 bases and J dropped 0; count of bases not matched to a gene: 8. CDR1 is SGHRS, CDR2 YFSETQ, per germline. The CDR3 nucleotides read TGCGCCAGCAGCTTATCAGGCGACAGGGGGTTGAACACTGAAGCTTTCTTT. This encodes CASSLSGDRGLNTEAFF. Full variable domain (rest looked up from reference TRBV5-1 and TRBJ1-1): KAGVTQTPRYLIKTRGQQVTLSCSPISGHRSVSWYQQTPGQGLQFLFEYFSETQRNKGNFPGRFSGRQFSNSRSEMNVSTLELGDSALYLCASSLSGDRGLNTEAFFGQGTRLTVV.

This clonotype has only a few counts. V gene TRBV6-2 or TRBV6-3 combines with J gene TRBJ2-7; D is unresolved. Trimming pared 3 bases from V and 3 bases from J, leaving 6 bases between. CDR1 and CDR2 from the germline V gene are MNHEY and SVGEGT. This CDR3 has 12 residues. In DNA, the CDR3 is TGTGCCAGCAGTTATCTGTTCTACGAGCAGTACTTC. It encodes CASSYLFYEQYF.

On this clonotype: At one end the junction does not follow the germline gene, possibly because of a read error. The chain joins TRBV6-1 to TRBJ1-1, with D perhaps TRBD1 (6 bases). The length of the CDR3 is 15 residues. Germline V gene data show CDR1 as MNHNS and CDR2 as SASEGT. The CDR3 loop is CASREGGGVFAEAFF. CDR3 DNA sequence: TGTGCCAGCAGGGAAGGAGGGGGGGTTTTTGCTGAAGCTTTCTTT.

The gene calls are TRBV5-1 and TRBJ2-1, with a possible D match to TRBD2 (6 bases). CDR3 size: 18 residues. Per germline, CDR1 SGHRS and CDR2 YFSETQ. V shed 0 bases and J shed 0 bases, with 16 bases lying between them. The CDR3 region is CASSLAGVRRSSYNEQFF. CDR3 coding DNA: TGCGCCAGCAGCTTGGCGGGGGTCCGCCGTAGCTCCTACAATGAGCAGTTCTTC.

The J gene is TRBJ2-3, the V gene TRBV14; 8 nucleotides match TRBD2. The V gene's germline CDR1 is SGHDN and CDR2 FVKESK. V lost 0 bases and J lost 1; bases outside the gene matches: 6. This CDR3 has 17 residues. CDR3 sequence: CASSQDWRGARTDTQYF. CDR3 nucleotide sequence: TGTGCCAGCAGCCAAGATTGGCGGGGGGCCCGCACAGATACGCAGTATTTT.

This clonotype appeared a few times. The genes are TRBV5-1 and TRBJ2-7; no clear D gene. Germline V lookup: CDR1 SGHRS, CDR2 YFSETQ. The CDR3 runs 14 residues. Trimming removed 0 bases from V and 7 bases from J, with 14 bases in between. Here the CDR3 DNA reads TGCGCCAGCAGCTTGGAAGGGTACGGTGAGGAGCAGTACTTC. This gives the protein CASSLEGYGEEQYF.

This clonotype was seen only a few times. This chain connects TRBV20-1 to TRBJ2-7; the D is unclear. This CDR3 has 14 residues. Germline V CDR1 and CDR2: DFQATT, SNEGSKA (reference sequence). With 7 bases removed from V and 0 bases from J, the gap between germline ends came to 16 bases. CDR3 residues: CSVLDGGSSYEQYF. The CDR3 DNA follows: TGCAGTGTCCTCGACGGCGGTAGCTCCTACGAGCAGTACTTC.

Only a few counts were recorded for this clonotype. The V and J genes are TRBV12-3 or TRBV12-4 and TRBJ2-6, with 7 positions matching TRBD2. The CDR3 runs to 13 residues. V gave up 5 bases and J gave up 8 bases; unmatched junction bases: 3. CDR3 residues: CASSLGGSNVLTF. The CDR3 DNA reads as TGTGCCAGCAGTCTGGGGGGGTCCAACGTCCTGACTTTC.

The V gene is TRBV7-6, the J gene TRBJ1-6; D possibly corresponds to TRBD1 (5 bases). CDR1 SGHVS and CDR2 FNYEAQ come from the germline V gene. The CDR3 loop spans 15 amino acids. Trimming pared 1 base from V and 10 bases from J, leaving 14 bases between. DNA for the CDR3: TGTGCCAGCAGCTTAGAGAATCTTCGGGGGTCACCCCTCCACTTT. This translates into CASSLENLRGSPLHF.

This chain links TRBV6-1 with TRBJ2-6, with D possibly TRBD2 on 6 matching bases. There are 15 residues in the CDR3. Between the trimmed V and J ends, which lost 9 bases and 0 bases, there was a span of 12 bases. The germline CDR1 and CDR2 sequences are MNHNS and SASEGT. The CDR3, as DNA: TGTGCCAGTATCGCGGGAAGCTCTGGGGCCAACGTCCTGACTTTC. Amino acids: CASIAGSSGANVLTF.

This clonotype appeared a few times. CDR3 bases: TGTGCCAGCAGCTCCAGGGCAGCGGGACGGACAGATACGCAGTATTTT. The encoded protein is CASSSRAAGRTDTQYF. V gene TRBV7-2 combines with J gene TRBJ2-3; 7 bases align to TRBD2. Germline CDR1 is SGHTA and CDR2 is FQGNSA. The CDR3 is 16 amino acids. V was pared by 4 bases and J by 3 bases, with 10 bases of the junction left unmatched. The full variable domain, in which reference TRBV7-2 and TRBJ2-3 provide the parts outside the CDR3, is GAGVSQSPSNKVTEKGKDVELRCDPISGHTALYWYRQSLGQGLEFLIYFQGNSAPDKSGLPSDRFSAERTGGSVSTLTIQRTQQEDSAVYLCASSSRAAGRTDTQYFGPGTRLTVL.

This clonotype was seen only a few times. The V gene is TRBV10-3, the J gene TRBJ2-1; 10 bases agree with TRBD1. The CDR3 has 15 residues. V dropped 0 bases and J dropped 8; count of bases not matched to a gene: 4. CDR1 is ENHRY, CDR2 SYGVKD, per germline. As DNA, the CDR3 is TGTGCCATCAGTGAGTCGTTGACAGGGGGCTATGAGCAGTTCTTC. Its translation is CAISESLTGGYEQFF.

This clonotype was counted a few times. The rearrangement uses TRBV20-1 and TRBJ1-1, with D maybe TRBD1 (6 bases). Germline-derived CDR1 and CDR2 are DFQATT and SNEGSKA (reference sequence). V was cut by 0 bases and J by 6 bases, with 17 bases left in between. The CDR3 length is 15 residues. The CDR3 DNA reads as TGCAGTGCTAGAGATGTCGGCAAAGGGGGACCTGAAGCTTTCTTT. Translated: CSARDVGKGGPEAFF.

This clonotype occurred a few times. The rearrangement uses TRBV20-1 and TRBJ2-1; 8 nucleotides line up with TRBD2. The V and J ends lost 1 base and 6 bases, in that order; junction bases with no gene match: 5. Looked up from germline, CDR1 is DFQATT and CDR2 is SNEGSKA (reference sequence). This CDR3 contains 14 residues. CDR3 DNA sequence: TGCAGTGCTAGAGCCGGGACTAGTCGCAATGAGCAGTTCTTC. Protein sequence: CSARAGTSRNEQFF.

Only a few counts were recorded for this clonotype. The chain uses TRBV7-2 and TRBJ2-1; 7 positions agree with TRBD1. The CDR3 totals 13 residues. The V segment lost 3 bases and the J segment 6 bases; nucleotides outside the gene matches: 2. CDR1 and CDR2 (germline): SGHTA, FQGNSA. The CDR3 DNA reads TGTGCCAGCAGCTTGAACAGGGGCAATGAGCAGTTCTTC. Protein product: CASSLNRGNEQFF.

The V gene is TRBV7-6, the J gene TRBJ2-2; tentative D call: TRBD2 (7 bases). The V gene lost 0 bases and the J gene lost 4 bases, with 12 bases spanning the gap. The V gene's germline CDR1 is SGHVS and CDR2 FNYEAQ. This CDR3 has 16 residues. This chain's CDR3 is CASSLASGGRTGELFF. In nucleotides, the CDR3 is TGTGCCAGCAGCTTAGCATCCGGGGGGCGCACCGGGGAGCTGTTTTTT.

V and J are TRBV12-3 or TRBV12-4 and TRBJ1-1; TRBD1 agrees at 10 bases. The CDR3 covers 15 residues. The J segment lost 4 bases and the V segment lost 7 bases, leaving 9 bases of the junction unmatched. The DNA for the CDR3 is TGTGCCAGCATGCAGACAGGGGGCACGGGCACTGAAGCTTTCTTT. Its protein product is CASMQTGGTGTEAFF.

This clonotype was detected only a few times. The V call is TRBV7-9, the J call TRBJ1-2; D unresolved. Per germline, CDR1 SEHNR and CDR2 FQNEAQ (reference sequence). The V end was cut by 0 bases, the J end by 1 base, with 6 bases between. This CDR3 has 14 residues. CDR3 nucleotide sequence: TGTGCCAGCAGCTTAGCGTCAAATAACTATGGCTACACCTTC. Translated, it gives CASSLASNNYGYTF.

This clonotype has a handful of counts. The J gene is TRBJ2-1, the V gene TRBV7-2; D gene unclear. This CDR3 spans 14 amino acids. Trimming cost V 3 bases and J 12 bases, with 18 bases left between them. The germline CDR1 and CDR2 sequences are SGHTA and FQGNSA. The CDR3, as DNA: TGTGCCAGCAGCTTGCAGAGCGCTCCTACAATGCAGTTCTTC. Encoded protein: CASSLQSAPTMQFF.

This clonotype showed up many times. The chain recombines TRBV20-1 with TRBJ2-7; 16 bases agree with TRBD2. V shed 1 base and J 0 bases; nucleotides not matched to a gene: 12. The CDR3 consists of 20 residues. CDR1 and CDR2 from the germline V gene are DFQATT and SNEGSKA (reference sequence). CDR3 nucleotide sequence: TGCAGTGCTAGAGGCGGAGGGGGGACTAGCGGGAGGGCAAGCTCCTACGAGCAGTACTTC. Encoded protein: CSARGGGGTSGRASSYEQYF.

This clonotype was counted a few times. V gene TRBV20-1 combines with J gene TRBJ1-5; no reliable D call. Trimming took off 0 bases at V and 3 bases at J, with 15 bases between the two ends. CDR3 length: 16 residues. Germline CDR1 reads DFQATT; CDR2 reads SNEGSKA (reference sequence). CDR3 protein: CSARDHLGRDNQPQHF. CDR3 bases: TGCAGTGCTAGAGATCATTTGGGAAGGGACAATCAGCCCCAGCATTTT.

J is TRBJ2-1 and V is TRBV3-1, with TRBD2 identical over 7 bases. Germline values: CDR1 LGHDT, CDR2 YNNKEL (reference sequence). The junction had 2 bases not matched to a gene; V was cut back by 1 base and J by 5 bases. The CDR3 runs 14 residues. The CDR3 bases are TGTGCCAGCAGCCAAGCTAGCGGCAACAATGAGCAGTTCTTC. Translated: CASSQASGNNEQFF.

This clonotype was observed a handful of times. The chain links TRBV9 to TRBJ2-2; possibly TRBD2 for D (6 bases). The CDR3 loop spans 13 amino acids. The V and J ends lost 2 bases and 6 bases respectively, with 8 bases between them. CDR1 is SGDLS and CDR2 is YYNGEE in the germline V gene. The DNA of the CDR3 is TGTGCCAGCAGCGTGCGGGACGCCGGGGAGCTGTTTTTT. Its protein is CASSVRDAGELFF.

This sequence joins TRBV20-1 and TRBJ2-7, with D perhaps given as TRBD1 or TRBD2 (5 bases each). From germline, CDR1 is DFQATT and CDR2 SNEGSKA (reference sequence). The CDR3 extends over 13 amino acids. The V gene lost 5 bases and the J gene lost 1 base, with 12 bases spanning the gap. The CDR3 DNA reads TGCAGTGCTTGGGACCCCAAGTCCTACGAGCAGTACTTC. Its protein product is CSAWDPKSYEQYF.